The 29 T cell receptor beta chains presented below share a single source sample, sequenced in a study of blood T cell repertoires in COVID-19. Clones were read by immunoSEQ multiplex PCR, and TCRdb kept only the in-frame ones, dropping some. The table records under 300,000 clones, around 85% of them present only once. Source material: peripheral blood. The receptors were sampled from a woman aged 55-69 years with active or convalescent COVID-19.

The V call is TRBV7-9, the J call TRBJ2-1; 10 positions agree with TRBD2. Germline loops: CDR1 SEHNR, CDR2 FQNEAQ (reference sequence). V gave up 5 bases and J gave up 4 bases; unmatched junction bases: 5. The CDR3 is 15 residues long. DNA of the CDR3: TGTGCCAGCAGCCAGCTAGCGGGGGAATACAATGAGCAGTTCTTC. Translating gives CASSQLAGEYNEQFF.

The V call is TRBV5-6, the J call TRBJ1-2; TRBD1 matches 8 bases. Germline V gene lookup returns CDR1 SGHDT and CDR2 YYEEEE. J was trimmed by 3 bases and V by 4 bases; bases with no gene match: 11. CDR3 length: 16 amino acids. The CDR3, as DNA: TGTGCCAGCAGCACAAGAATCGTGACAGGGGACTATGGCTACACCTTC. Its translation is CASSTRIVTGDYGYTF.

Comments on this clone: This CDR3 is also generated by other DNA sequences in the sample. The rearrangement joins TRBV18 to TRBJ1-6, with D perhaps TRBD1 (5 bases). Trimming cost V 2 bases and J 6 bases, with 8 bases left between them. Germline loops: CDR1 KGHSH, CDR2 LQKENI. The CDR3 spans 14 residues. CDR3: CASSPDSSNSPLHF. CDR3 nucleotide sequence: TGTGCCAGCTCACCAGACAGTAGTAATTCACCCCTCCACTTT. The complete variable domain, with remaining parts taken from reference TRBV18 and TRBJ1-6, reads NAGVMQNPRHLVRRRGQEARLRCSPMKGHSHVYWYRQLPEEGLKFMVYLQKENIIDESGMPKERFSAEFPKEGPSILRIQQVVRGDSAAYFCASSPDSSNSPLHFGNGTRLTVT.

The chain is built from TRBV5-4 and TRBJ2-3; D is unresolved. The CDR3 length is 15 residues. V was shortened by 3 bases and J by 1 base, with 12 bases between the two germline ends. The germline CDR1 and CDR2 sequences are SGHNT and YYREEE (reference sequence). This chain's CDR3 is CASSSSLYRTDTQYF. DNA of the CDR3: TGTGCCAGCAGCTCTTCTCTCTATCGCACAGATACGCAGTATTTT.

The genes are TRBV7-2 and TRBJ2-7; 12 bases line up with TRBD2. Germline trimming cut 5 bases from V and 4 bases from J; bases unmatched to any gene: 6. CDR1 SGHTA and CDR2 FQGNSA come from the germline V gene. CDR3 length: 15 amino acids. The CDR3 sequence is CASSPRLAGVYEQYV. Written as DNA, the CDR3 is TGTGCCAGCAGCCCGCGACTAGCGGGGGTTTACGAGCAGTACGTC.

The gene calls are TRBV19 and TRBJ1-1; TRBD1 matches at 8 bases. The junction had 5 bases not matched to a gene; V was cut back by 3 bases and J by 5 bases. The germline V gene has CDR1 LNHDA and CDR2 SQIVND (reference sequence). The CDR3 spans 14 residues. CDR3 bases: TGTGCCAGTAGTATGAGGACAGGGCGGACTGAAGCTTTCTTT. Translating gives CASSMRTGRTEAFF.

V and J are TRBV4-2 and TRBJ1-2; D gene unclear. The V and J ends lost 3 bases and 5 bases respectively, with 16 bases between them. The CDR3 has 15 residues. CDR1 is LGHNA, CDR2 YNFKEQ, per germline. The CDR3 sequence is CASSQRWRDRYGYTF. Written as DNA, the CDR3 is TGTGCCAGCAGCCAGCGATGGAGGGATCGGTATGGCTACACCTTC.

The rearrangement uses TRBV24-1 and TRBJ1-5, with a possible D match to TRBD1 (5 bases). Deletions cut 6 bases from V and 6 bases from J, with 8 bases between. Germline CDR1 and CDR2: KGHDR and SFDVKD. This CDR3 is 12 amino acids long. CDR3 nucleotides: TGTGCCACCAGTAGGGGCTCTCAGCCCCAGCATTTT. Protein: CATSRGSQPQHF.

This rearrangement joins TRBV5-1 to TRBJ1-4; 8 bases fit TRBD1. Germline CDR1 SGHRS, CDR2 YFSETQ. V dropped 3 bases and J dropped 3; count of bases not matched to a gene: 4. The CDR3 totals 15 residues. The CDR3 here is CASSSGGRSNEKLFF. CDR3 sequence (DNA): TGCGCCAGCAGCTCAGGGGGCCGGTCTAATGAAAAACTGTTTTTT. The full variable domain, in which reference TRBV5-1 and TRBJ1-4 provide the parts outside the CDR3, is KAGVTQTPRYLIKTRGQQVTLSCSPISGHRSVSWYQQTPGQGLQFLFEYFSETQRNKGNFPGRFSGRQFSNSRSEMNVSTLELGDSALYLCASSSGGRSNEKLFFGSGTQLSVL.

The chain carries TRBV27 and TRBJ2-2; possible D gene TRBD2, 6 bases. V lost 5 bases to trimming and J lost 5 bases, with 21 bases between them. Germline V gene data show CDR1 as MNHEY and CDR2 as SMNVEV (reference sequence). This CDR3 has 17 residues. This CDR3 is CASSPYPLGGGTGELFF. The CDR3 region has the DNA TGTGCCAGCAGTCCTTACCCCCTGGGGGGTGGTACCGGGGAGCTGTTTTTT.

The chain combines TRBV5-4 with TRBJ1-2, with TRBD1 as a possible D gene (6 bases). Per the germline V gene, CDR1 is SGHNT and CDR2 is YYREEE (reference sequence). This CDR3 region has 13 residues. V lost 0 bases and J 7 bases, leaving 10 bases between the germline ends. Here the CDR3 DNA reads TGTGCCAGCAGCTTGGCACCAGGGGCTGGCTACACCTTC. Its protein product is CASSLAPGAGYTF. The whole variable domain, remainder taken from reference TRBV5-4 and TRBJ1-2, is ETGVTQSPTHLIKTRGQQVTLRCSSQSGHNTVSWYQQALGQGPQFIFQYYREEENGRGNFPPRFSGLQFPNYSSELNVNALELDDSALYLCASSLAPGAGYTFGSGTRLTVV.

The chain uses TRBV19 and TRBJ2-5; 9 bases are shared with TRBD1. The germline V gene has CDR1 LNHDA and CDR2 SQIVND (reference sequence). CDR3 size: 15 residues. The junction had 7 bases not matched to a gene; V was cut back by 4 bases and J by 4 bases. CDR3 nucleotide sequence: TGTGCCAGTAGTACGAACAGGGGGCGGTTAGAGACCCAGTACTTC. Its translation: CASSTNRGRLETQYF.

CDR3 in DNA: TGTGCCTGGACTCCGGGACAGGGAGGGGAAAAACTGTTTTTT. Protein: CAWTPGQGGEKLFF. The gene calls are TRBV30 and TRBJ1-4, with TRBD1 identical over 9 bases. CDR3 length: 14 residues. V was pared by 4 bases and J by 8 bases, with 8 bases of the junction left unmatched. Germline assignment: CDR1 GTSNPN and CDR2 SVGIG (reference sequence).

The V and J genes are TRBV2 and TRBJ2-7; TRBD1 might be the D (6 bases). The V gene lost 4 bases and the J gene lost 2 bases, with 9 bases spanning the gap. Germline loops: CDR1 SNHLY, CDR2 FYNNEI. The CDR3 has 13 amino acids. CDR3 nucleotides: TGTGCCAGCAGTGTTTACAGGGCCTACGAGCAGTACGTC. This codes for CASSVYRAYEQYV.

This clone was found once. This chain joins TRBV23-1 and TRBJ2-2; 8 bases line up with TRBD1. TRBV23-1 is sorted into the ORF group, with uncertain function. V was pared by 4 bases and J by 4 bases, with 17 bases of the junction left unmatched. The CDR3 is 19 amino acids. The DNA for the CDR3 is TGCGCCAGCAGTCCCCCCTCTACAGGGGGAGCGGGTGGCACCGGGGAGCTGTTTTTT. The encoded protein is CASSPPSTGGAGGTGELFF.

The CDR3 nucleotides are TGTGCCACCTTTAGGGCGAGGACTAGCGGGGGAAACAATGAGCAGTTCTTC. Encoded protein: CATFRARTSGGNNEQFF. The V and J genes are TRBV2 and TRBJ2-1; 13 nucleotides line up with TRBD2. V was clipped by 10 bases and J by 5 bases; unmatched bases: 14. Germline assignment: CDR1 SNHLY and CDR2 FYNNEI. The CDR3 covers 17 residues.

The chain joins TRBV7-4 to TRBJ1-2, with 7 positions matching TRBD1. Trimming took 4 bases from V and 2 from J; bases not matched to a gene: 4. CDR3 length: 14 amino acids. Germline assignment: CDR1 SGHVT and CDR2 SQSDAQ. The CDR3 reads CASSSRDRNYGYTF. The CDR3 bases are TGTGCCAGCAGCTCCCGGGACAGAAACTATGGCTACACCTTC.

The genes are TRBV28 and TRBJ1-6; tentative D call: TRBD1 (6 bases). The V end lost 6 bases, the J end lost 13 bases, and 13 bases lay between the germline ends. The CDR3 spans 12 residues. CDR1 and CDR2 (germline): MDHEN, SYDVKM. The CDR3 DNA sequence: TGTGCCAGCAGACAGGGACCCCTCCCCCTCCACTTT. It translates to CASRQGPLPLHF.

The chain uses TRBV6-5 and TRBJ1-6, with a tentative D call TRBD1 (6 bases). The V end was cut by 7 bases, the J end by 9 bases, with 19 bases between. CDR1 is MNHEY, CDR2 SVGAGI, per germline. The CDR3 totals 15 residues. This CDR3 reads CASKAGNRDPSPLHF. CDR3 nucleotide sequence: TGTGCCAGCAAAGCGGGGAACAGGGACCCTTCACCCCTCCACTTT.

The genes are TRBV29-1 and TRBJ2-2; D is unresolved. This CDR3 spans 11 amino acids. V lost 7 bases and J 7 bases, leaving 10 bases between the germline ends. CDR1 and CDR2 from the germline V gene are SQVTM and ANQGSEA. The CDR3 sequence is CSGREDGELFF. The CDR3 DNA sequence: TGCAGCGGGAGAGAGGACGGGGAGCTGTTTTTT.

This clone was picked up one time. The chain combines TRBV11-3 with TRBJ1-1; 12 bases align to TRBD1. Germline values: CDR1 SGHNT, CDR2 YENEEA. The length of the CDR3 is 15 residues. Unmatched junction bases numbered 5, after V lost 3 bases and J lost 6 bases. CDR3 bases: TGTGCCAGCAGCTTCGGGACAGGGGGCTTGGCTGAAGCTTTCTTT. Translating gives CASSFGTGGLAEAFF.

The chain uses TRBV19 and TRBJ2-3; D is possibly TRBD1 (6 bases). Between the trimmed V and J ends, which lost 4 bases and 2 bases, there was a span of 10 bases. Per germline, CDR1 LNHDA and CDR2 SQIVND (reference sequence). The CDR3 runs 14 residues. CDR3 bases: TGTGCCAGTAGTAAGGGGGACGACACAGATACGCAGTATTTT. Translation gives CASSKGDDTDTQYF. The whole variable domain, remainder taken from reference TRBV19 and TRBJ2-3, is DGGITQSPKYLFRKEGQNVTLSCEQNLNHDAMYWYRQDPGQGLRLIYYSQIVNDFQKGDIAEGYSVSREKKESFPLTVTSAQKNPTAFYLCASSKGDDTDTQYFGPGTRLTVL.

Worth noting for this clone: At one of its ends the junction is not consistent with the germline gene, which may arise from a read error. The chain joins TRBV7-7 to TRBJ2-5; D remains ambiguous. Germline values: CDR1 SSHAT, CDR2 FNYEAQ (reference sequence). CDR3 length: 15 amino acids. CDR3 sequence (DNA): TGTGCTAGCAGCTTAGATTTGGGCAGCCAAGAGACCCAGTACTTC. It codes for CASSLDLGSQETQYF. The full variable domain, rest sourced from reference TRBV7-7 and TRBJ2-5, is GAGVSQSPRYKVTKRGQDVTLRCDPISSHATLYWYQQALGQGPEFLTYFNYEAQPDKSGLPSDRFSAERPEGSISTLTIQRTEQRDSAMYRCASSLDLGSQETQYFGPGTRLLVL.

This clone was observed a few times. The V and J genes are TRBV4-1 and TRBJ1-3; D remains unclear. The CDR3 has 15 amino acids. Trimming cost V 1 base and J 1 base, with 8 bases left between them. Looked up from germline, CDR1 is MGHRA and CDR2 is YSYEKL. CDR3 nucleotides: TGCGCCAGCAGCCAAGTGGCGGTATCTGGAAACACCATATATTTT. Its translation: CASSQVAVSGNTIYF.

Only one count was recorded for this clone. V gene TRBV3-1 (or the pseudogene TRBV3-2) combines with J gene TRBJ1-2, with D possibly being TRBD1 (5 bases). With 3 bases removed from V and 4 bases from J, the gap between germline ends came to 12 bases. This CDR3 contains 14 residues. CDR1 is LGHDT and CDR2 is YNNKEL in the germline V gene (reference sequence). The CDR3 region has the DNA TGTGCCAGCAGCCATTGGGGGGATGGCTATGGCTACACCTTC. Residues: CASSHWGDGYGYTF.

This chain links TRBV29-1 with TRBJ2-5, with D possibly being TRBD1 (6 bases). The CDR3 length is 16 residues. Germline V gives CDR1 SQVTM, CDR2 ANQGSEA. With 2 bases removed from V and 2 bases from J, the gap between germline ends came to 18 bases. The CDR3 DNA is TGCAGCGTTGAAACCACGATCTCCAGGGGTCAAGAGACCCAGTACTTC. It specifies CSVETTISRGQETQYF.

Comment on this clone: This sample also contains other DNA sequences that code for the same CDR3. The chain has TRBV19 and TRBJ2-5, with D uncertain. The V gene lost 4 bases and the J gene lost 2 bases, with 2 bases spanning the gap. Germline V gene sequence: CDR1 LNHDA, CDR2 SQIVND (reference sequence). The CDR3 sequence is 11 residues long. The CDR3 protein is CASSTQETQYF. Here the CDR3 DNA reads TGTGCCAGTAGTACTCAAGAGACCCAGTACTTC.

V usage is TRBV5-1 and J usage is TRBJ2-1; D might be TRBD1 (5 bases). V was clipped by 1 base and J by 1 base, with 24 bases between them. CDR3 length: 20 residues. Germline CDR1 is SGHRS and CDR2 is YFSETQ. As DNA, the CDR3 is TGCGCCAGCAGCTTGTGGGGAAGGGGCGACAAGCTCGGGTCCTACAATGAGCAGTTCTTC. This translates into CASSLWGRGDKLGSYNEQFF.

This sequence joins TRBV29-1 and TRBJ1-2, with D unclear. The germline V gene encodes CDR1 SQVTM and CDR2 ANQGSEA. CDR3 size: 12 residues. Trimming took 5 bases from V and 10 from J, leaving 17 bases between them. The CDR3 DNA sequence: TGCAGCGTTTTAGGAGGAAGTGGGGACTACACCTTC. This encodes CSVLGGSGDYTF.